This T cell receptor beta chain was observed in a study of T-cell reconstitution after alpha-beta-depleted transplantation in children. Findings and limits, study-wide: Alpha-beta T cells present about two months after transplant were reported to originate from several hundred expanded graft clones. Diversity and T-cell counts at one year after transplant derived mostly from new T cells. Surviving recipient T cells and thymic progenitors produced the high day-60 TCRbeta diversity seen in some patients.

The CDR3 extends over 16 amino acids. The germline CDR1 and CDR2 sequences are DFQATT and SNEGSKA (reference sequence). Germline trimming cut 0 bases from V and 2 bases from J; bases unmatched to any gene: 6. The TCRbeta library was prepared with unique molecular identifiers. One entry per CDR3 protein, called by TCRdb with MiXCR from the PCR reads. The sample has roughly 82,000 distinct CDR3 sequences, around 14% seen once; the top ten hold 25% to 35%. As regards this clonotype: What it binds is not known.

The rearrangement uses TRBV20-1 and TRBJ2-7, with 11 bases identical to TRBD2. This sequence was found in a male patient under 10 years old who had a stem cell transplant for acute lymphoblastic leukemia, so the T cells may come from the graft donor. The source material was PBMCs, mostly from graft donor cells, sampled 180 days after TCRalphabeta/CD19-depleted stem cell transplant. The CDR3 nucleotides are TGCAGTGCTAGAGATTGGAATAGCGGGGGGGCCTACGAGCAGTACTTC. It yields the protein CSARDWNSGGAYEQYF.